Reported below is one T cell receptor (beta chain). Its antigen is unidentified. The PCR contained 60 Vbeta and 13 Jbeta primers. The method was immunoSEQ multiplex PCR; TCRdb's version includes in-frame clones alone and lacks a portion of them. The data show around 91,000 clones, with approximately 84% seen just once and around 1.9% held by the top ten. The sample comes from a study of cytomegalovirus exposure and HLA in healthy donors. Points from the study as a whole: Available immune exposure information was restricted to CMV serostatus only. The study recorded 150 to 200 TCR beta chains that were cytomegalovirus-associated.

V lost 3 bases, J lost 4 bases, and 25 bases lay in between. The CDR3 loop spans 18 amino acids. From germline, CDR1 is SGHDT and CDR2 YYEEEE. Each donor's status was that of a healthy bone marrow donor. The receptor was isolated from a young man in good health and CMV-seronegative. V gene TRBV5-6 combines with J gene TRBJ1-2; D is uncertain. Material for sequencing was PBMCs. The DNA for the CDR3 is TGTGCCAGCAGCTCCCGAGTGAACGGGGAGACCTTCGTCTATGGCTACACCTTC. Its translation: CASSSRVNGETFVYGYTF.